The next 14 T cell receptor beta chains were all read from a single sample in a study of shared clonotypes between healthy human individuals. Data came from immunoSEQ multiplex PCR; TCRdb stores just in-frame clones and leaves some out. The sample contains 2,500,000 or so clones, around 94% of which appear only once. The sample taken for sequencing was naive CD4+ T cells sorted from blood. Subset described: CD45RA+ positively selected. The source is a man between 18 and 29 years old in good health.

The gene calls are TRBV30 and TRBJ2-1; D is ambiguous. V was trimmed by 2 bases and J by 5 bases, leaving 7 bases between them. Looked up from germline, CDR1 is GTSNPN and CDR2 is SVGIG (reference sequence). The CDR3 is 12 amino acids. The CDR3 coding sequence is TGTGCCTGGAGTCAAGGGCACAATGAGCAGTTCTTC. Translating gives CAWSQGHNEQFF. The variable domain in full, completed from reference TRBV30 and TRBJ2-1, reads SQTIHQWPATLVQPVGSPLSLECTVEGTSNPNLYWYRQAAGRGLQLLFYSVGIGQISSEVPQNLSASRPQDRQFILSSKKLLLSDSGFYLCAWSQGHNEQFFGPGTRLTVL.

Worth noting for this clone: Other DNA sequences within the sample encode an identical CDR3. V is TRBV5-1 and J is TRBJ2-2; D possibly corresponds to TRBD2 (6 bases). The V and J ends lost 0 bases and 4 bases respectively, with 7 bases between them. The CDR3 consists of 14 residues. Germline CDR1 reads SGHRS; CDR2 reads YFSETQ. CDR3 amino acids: CASSLVGGTGELFF. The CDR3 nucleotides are TGCGCCAGCAGCTTGGTGGGGGGCACCGGGGAGCTGTTTTTT.

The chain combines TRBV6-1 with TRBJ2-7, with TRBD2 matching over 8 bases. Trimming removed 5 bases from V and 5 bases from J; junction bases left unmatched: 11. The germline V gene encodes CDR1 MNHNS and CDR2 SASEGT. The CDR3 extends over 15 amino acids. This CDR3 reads CASSPGAGGRNEQYF. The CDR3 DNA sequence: TGTGCCAGCAGTCCCGGGGCGGGGGGCCGGAACGAGCAGTACTTC.

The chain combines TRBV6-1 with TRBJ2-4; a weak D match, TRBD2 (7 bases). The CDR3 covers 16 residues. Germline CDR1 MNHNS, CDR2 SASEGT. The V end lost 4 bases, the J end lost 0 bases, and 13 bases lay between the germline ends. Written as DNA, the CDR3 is TGTGCCAGCAGTGGGAGGGGGGGATTAGCCAAAAACATTCAGTACTTC. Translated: CASSGRGGLAKNIQYF.

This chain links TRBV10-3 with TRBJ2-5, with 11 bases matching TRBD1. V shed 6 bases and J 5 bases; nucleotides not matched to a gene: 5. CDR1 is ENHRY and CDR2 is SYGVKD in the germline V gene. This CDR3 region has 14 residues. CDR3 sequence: CAISGTGGGETQYF. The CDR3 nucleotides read TGTGCCATCAGCGGGACAGGGGGTGGGGAGACCCAGTACTTC.

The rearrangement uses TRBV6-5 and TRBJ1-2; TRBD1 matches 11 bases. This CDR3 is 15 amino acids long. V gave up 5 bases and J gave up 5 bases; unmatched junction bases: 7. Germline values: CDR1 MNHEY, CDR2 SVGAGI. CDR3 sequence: CASSQTGTGGYGYTF. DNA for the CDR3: TGTGCCAGCAGTCAGACCGGGACAGGGGGATATGGCTACACCTTC.

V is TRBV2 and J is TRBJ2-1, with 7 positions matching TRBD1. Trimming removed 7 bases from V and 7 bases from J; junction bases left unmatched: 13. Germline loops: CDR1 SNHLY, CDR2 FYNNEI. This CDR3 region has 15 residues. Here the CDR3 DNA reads TGTGCCAGCAAAAGAACGAGACAGGGTCGGAATGAGCAGTTCTTC. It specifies CASKRTRQGRNEQFF.

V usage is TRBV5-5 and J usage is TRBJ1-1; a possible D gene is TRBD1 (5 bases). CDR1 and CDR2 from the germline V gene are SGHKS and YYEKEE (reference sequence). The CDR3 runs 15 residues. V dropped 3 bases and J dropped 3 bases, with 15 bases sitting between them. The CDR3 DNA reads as TGTGCCAGCAGCTATCAGGGTGGCAGGGACACTGAAGCTTTCTTT. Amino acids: CASSYQGGRDTEAFF.

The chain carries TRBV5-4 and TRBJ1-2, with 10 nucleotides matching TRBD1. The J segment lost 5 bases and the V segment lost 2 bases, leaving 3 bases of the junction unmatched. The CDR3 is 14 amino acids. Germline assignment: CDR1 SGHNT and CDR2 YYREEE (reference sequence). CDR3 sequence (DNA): TGTGCCAGCAGCTTTGGGACAGGGGTATATGGCTACACCTTC. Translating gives CASSFGTGVYGYTF.

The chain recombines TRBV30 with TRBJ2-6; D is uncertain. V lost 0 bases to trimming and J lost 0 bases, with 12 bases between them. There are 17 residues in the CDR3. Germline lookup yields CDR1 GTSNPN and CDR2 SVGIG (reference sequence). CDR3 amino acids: CAWSVKNLGSGANVLTF. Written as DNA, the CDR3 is TGTGCCTGGAGTGTTAAGAACTTAGGCTCTGGGGCCAACGTCCTGACTTTC.

CDR3 sequence: CASSLALSPGETQYF. The CDR3 nucleotides are TGCGCCAGCAGCTTGGCTCTGTCCCCAGGAGAGACCCAGTACTTC. This chain connects TRBV5-1 to TRBJ2-5; D gene ambiguous. The germline CDR1 and CDR2 sequences are SGHRS and YFSETQ. There are 15 residues in the CDR3. Trimming pared 0 bases from V and 4 bases from J, leaving 13 bases between.

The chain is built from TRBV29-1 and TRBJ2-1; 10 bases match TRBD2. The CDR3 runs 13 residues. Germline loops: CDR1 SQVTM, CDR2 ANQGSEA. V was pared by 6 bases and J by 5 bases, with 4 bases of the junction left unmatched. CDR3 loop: CSVSSGSHNEQFF. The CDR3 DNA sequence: TGCAGCGTCTCTAGCGGGAGTCACAATGAGCAGTTCTTC.

CDR3 sequence reads: CRVPGLGEYEQYF. The CDR3 coding sequence is TGCAGAGTCCCGGGACTCGGAGAATACGAGCAGTACTTC. The chain has TRBV29-1 and TRBJ2-7; maybe TRBD2 (6 bases). The germline gives CDR1 SQVTM, CDR2 ANQGSEA. This CDR3 region has 13 residues.

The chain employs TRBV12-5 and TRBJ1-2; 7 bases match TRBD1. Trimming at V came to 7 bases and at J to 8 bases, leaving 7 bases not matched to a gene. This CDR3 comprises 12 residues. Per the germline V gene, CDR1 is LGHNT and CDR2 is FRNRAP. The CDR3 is CASAQGEWGYTF. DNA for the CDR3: TGTGCTAGTGCCCAGGGGGAGTGGGGCTACACCTTC.